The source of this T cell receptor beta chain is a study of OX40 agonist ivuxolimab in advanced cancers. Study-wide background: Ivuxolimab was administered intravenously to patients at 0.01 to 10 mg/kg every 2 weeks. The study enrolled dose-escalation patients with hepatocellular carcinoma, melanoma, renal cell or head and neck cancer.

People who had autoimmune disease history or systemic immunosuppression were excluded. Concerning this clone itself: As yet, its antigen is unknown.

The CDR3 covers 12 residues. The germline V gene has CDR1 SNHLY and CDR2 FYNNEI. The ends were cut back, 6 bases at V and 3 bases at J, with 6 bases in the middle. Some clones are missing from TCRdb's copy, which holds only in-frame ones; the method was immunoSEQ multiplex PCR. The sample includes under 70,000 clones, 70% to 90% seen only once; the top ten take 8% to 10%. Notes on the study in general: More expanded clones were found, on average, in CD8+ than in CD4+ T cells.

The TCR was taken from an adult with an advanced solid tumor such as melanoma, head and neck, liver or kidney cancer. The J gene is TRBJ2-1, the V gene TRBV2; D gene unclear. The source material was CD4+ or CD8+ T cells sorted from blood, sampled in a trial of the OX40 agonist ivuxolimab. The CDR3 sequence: CASRLSYNEQFF. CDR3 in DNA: TGTGCCAGCAGATTAAGCTACAATGAGCAGTTCTTC. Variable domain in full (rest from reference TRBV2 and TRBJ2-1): EPEVTQTPSHQVTQMGQEVILRCVPISNHLYFYWYRQILGQKVEFLVSFYNNEISEKSEIFDDQFSVERPDGSNFTLKIRSTKLEDSAMYFCASRLSYNEQFFGPGTRLTVL.